This T cell receptor beta chain was sequenced in a study of T cell responses to AZD1222 COVID-19 vaccine. This CDR3 is built from 15 residues. V was clipped by 4 bases and J by 5 bases, with 14 bases between them. Germline assignment: CDR1 SNHLY and CDR2 FYNNEI. Overall study results and limits: Donors skewed white British and female; clonal diversity was possibly underestimated.

Worth noting for this clone: What it binds is not known.

The repertoire was sequenced with immunoSEQ multiplex PCR; TCRdb's copy has only in-frame clones and lacks some. Of tens of thousands of clones listed, around 90% are singletons. The clonotype was recovered from an adult who received the AZD1222 COVID-19 vaccine. V usage is TRBV2 and J usage is TRBJ2-2, with D perhaps TRBD2 (7 bases). Sequencing was performed on peripheral blood, taken 28 days after the second AZD1222 dose. CDR3 nucleotides: TGTGCCAGCAGTGTTATGAGGGGGGGGACCGGGGAGCTGTTTTTT. It encodes CASSVMRGGTGELFF.